This T cell receptor (beta chain) was identified in a study of blood T cell repertoires in COVID-19. This clone was observed a single time. The table came from immunoSEQ multiplex PCR; TCRdb's copy has only in-frame clones and leaves some out. Of about 76,000 clones listed, more than 90% are singletons. This CDR3 has 16 residues. Per germline, CDR1 SGHNT and CDR2 YYREEE (reference sequence). The V and J ends lost 4 bases and 2 bases, in that order; junction bases with no gene match: 11. Sequencing used peripheral blood. J is TRBJ2-7 and V is TRBV5-4, with 8 bases aligning to TRBD2. The source is a man aged 45-65 years with acute or convalescent COVID-19. The CDR3 reads CASSPGGLRSAYEQYF. CDR3 coding DNA: TGTGCCAGCAGCCCGGGGGGGTTGCGGAGCGCCTACGAGCAGTACTTC. The entire variable domain, with the rest obtained from reference TRBV5-4 and TRBJ2-7, is as follows: ETGVTQSPTHLIKTRGQQVTLRCSSQSGHNTVSWYQQALGQGPQFIFQYYREEENGRGNFPPRFSGLQFPNYSSELNVNALELDDSALYLCASSPGGLRSAYEQYFGPGTRLTVT.